A selection of T cell receptor beta chains follows, all from one sample in a study of identical twins. A single record per CDR3 protein comes from TCRdb applying MiXCR to the 5' RACE reads. This table holds hundreds of thousands of distinct CDR3 sequences, approximately 13% found once. These data are also associated with another study on yellow fever vaccine responses in identical twins.

The sample was PBMCs. The receptors shown here come from a woman under 30 in good health. CDR3s include the opening cysteine and the closing phenylalanine or tryptophan. Each record gives: J gene, V gene, D gene, CDR3 length, clone size, CDR3 protein, CDR3 DNA. A D gene is named only where the DNA matches it firmly. Some rows mark clone size as missing; the rest say once, few, many or name a class of expanded clone.

TRBJ1-1,TRBV20-1,NA,15,NA,CSAREDRTANTEAFF,TGCAGTGCTAGAGAGGATCGTACAGCGAACACTGAAGCTTTCTTT
TRBJ1-6,TRBV10-3,NA,14,NA,CAISEGAGGSPLHF,TGTGCCATCAGTGAGGGGGCTGGGGGATCACCCCTCCACTTT
TRBJ2-1,TRBV24-1,NA,16,few,CATSDLRGATRREQFF,TGTGCCACCAGTGATTTACGGGGGGCCACGCGGCGTGAGCAGTTCTTC
TRBJ2-6,TRBV20-1,NA,17,few,CSARDPDSGPGANVLTF,TGCAGTGCTAGAGACCCGGATAGCGGACCCGGGGCCAACGTCCTGACTTTC
TRBJ2-7,TRBV20-1,NA,11,NA,CSARVSYEQYF,TGCAGTGCTAGAGTCAGTTACGAGCAGTACTTC
TRBJ2-1,TRBV7-3,TRBD2,15,NA,CASSFSGSRSNEQFF,TGTGCCAGCAGCTTTAGCGGGAGTAGGTCGAATGAGCAGTTCTTC
TRBJ1-2,TRBV29-1,NA,13,few,CSVEGETNYGYTF,TGCAGCGTTGAAGGGGAAACTAACTATGGCTACACCTTC
TRBJ2-2,TRBV12-3/TRBV12-4,TRBD1,16,many,CASSRGTGANTGELFF,TGTGCCAGCAGCAGGGGGACAGGGGCGAACACCGGGGAGCTGTTTTTT
TRBJ1-5,TRBV6-1,NA,15,few,CATTKDWQGIQPQHF,TGTGCCACTACGAAGGATTGGCAGGGGATTCAGCCCCAGCATTTT
TRBJ2-2,TRBV6-5,TRBD2,17,few,CASSYSRLAGETGELFF,TGTGCCAGCAGTTACTCCCGACTAGCGGGGGAAACCGGGGAGCTGTTTTTT
TRBJ2-5,TRBV7-9,NA,15,many,CASSLVLGVQETQYF,TGTGCCAGCAGCTTAGTTTTGGGGGTCCAAGAGACCCAGTACTTC
TRBJ2-3,TRBV11-3,NA,16,few,CASSSGHHISTDTQYF,TGTGCCAGCAGCTCCGGACACCACATTAGCACAGATACGCAGTATTTT
TRBJ1-6,TRBV12-3/TRBV12-4,NA,14,few,CASRGGQYNSPLHF,TGTGCCAGCAGGGGTGGACAGTATAATTCACCCCTCCACTTT
TRBJ2-7,TRBV14,NA,13,NA,CASSYRRGGEQYF,TGTGCCAGCAGCTACCGAAGGGGGGGCGAGCAGTACTTC
TRBJ2-2,TRBV7-6,NA,17,NA,CASSLFFGRANTGELFF,TGTGCCAGCAGCTTATTTTTCGGGAGAGCCAACACCGGGGAGCTGTTTTTT
TRBJ1-3,TRBV9,NA,15,many,CASSVGWGNGNTIYF,TGTGCCAGCAGCGTAGGCTGGGGCAATGGAAACACCATATATTTT